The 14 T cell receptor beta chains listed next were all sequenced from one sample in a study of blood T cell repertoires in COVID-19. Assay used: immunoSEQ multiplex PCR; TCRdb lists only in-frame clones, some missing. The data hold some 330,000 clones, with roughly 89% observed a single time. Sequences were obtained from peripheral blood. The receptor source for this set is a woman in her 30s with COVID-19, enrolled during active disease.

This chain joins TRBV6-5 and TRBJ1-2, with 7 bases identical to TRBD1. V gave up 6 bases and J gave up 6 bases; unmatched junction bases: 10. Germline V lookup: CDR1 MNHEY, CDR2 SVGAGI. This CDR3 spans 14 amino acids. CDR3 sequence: CASSLTGFTHGYTF. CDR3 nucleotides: TGTGCCAGCAGCTTGACAGGGTTTACCCATGGCTACACCTTC.

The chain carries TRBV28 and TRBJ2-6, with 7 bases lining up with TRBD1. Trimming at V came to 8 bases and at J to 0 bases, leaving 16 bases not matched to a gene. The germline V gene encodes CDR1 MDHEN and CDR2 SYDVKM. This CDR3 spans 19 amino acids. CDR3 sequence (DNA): TGTGCCAGCTCCGGGAAGGGGGCGTTAAGACTCTCTGGGGCCAACGTCCTGACTTTC. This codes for CASSGKGALRLSGANVLTF.

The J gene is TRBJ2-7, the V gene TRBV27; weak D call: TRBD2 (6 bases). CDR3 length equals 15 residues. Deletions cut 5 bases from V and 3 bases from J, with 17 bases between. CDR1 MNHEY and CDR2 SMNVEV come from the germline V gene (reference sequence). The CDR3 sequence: CASSLFSGKHYEQYF. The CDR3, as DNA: TGTGCCAGCAGTCTCTTTAGCGGAAAGCACTACGAGCAGTACTTC.

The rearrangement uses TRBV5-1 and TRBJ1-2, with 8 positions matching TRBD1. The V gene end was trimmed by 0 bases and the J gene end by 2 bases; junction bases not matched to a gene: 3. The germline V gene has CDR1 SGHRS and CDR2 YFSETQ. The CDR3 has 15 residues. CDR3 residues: CASSLAPGGNYGYTF. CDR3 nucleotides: TGCGCCAGCAGCTTGGCGCCAGGGGGCAACTATGGCTACACCTTC.

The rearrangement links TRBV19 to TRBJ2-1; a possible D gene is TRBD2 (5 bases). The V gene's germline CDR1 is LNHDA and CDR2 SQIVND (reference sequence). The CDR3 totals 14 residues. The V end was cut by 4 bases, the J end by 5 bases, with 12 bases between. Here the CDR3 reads CASSTGRVDNEQFF. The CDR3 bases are TGTGCCAGTAGTACGGGAAGGGTGGACAATGAGCAGTTCTTC.

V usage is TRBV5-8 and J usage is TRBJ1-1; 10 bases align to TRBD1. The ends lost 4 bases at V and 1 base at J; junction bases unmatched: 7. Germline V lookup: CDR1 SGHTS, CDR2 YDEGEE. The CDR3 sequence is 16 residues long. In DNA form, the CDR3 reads TGTGCCAGCAGCCGGGGACAGGGGCAGAGGAACACTGAAGCTTTCTTT. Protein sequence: CASSRGQGQRNTEAFF. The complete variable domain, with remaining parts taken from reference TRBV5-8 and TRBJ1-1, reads EAGVTQSPTHLIKTRGQQATLRCSPISGHTSVYWYQQALGLGLQFLLWYDEGEERNRGNFPPRFSGRQFPNYSSELNVNALELEDSALYLCASSRGQGQRNTEAFFGQGTRLTVV.

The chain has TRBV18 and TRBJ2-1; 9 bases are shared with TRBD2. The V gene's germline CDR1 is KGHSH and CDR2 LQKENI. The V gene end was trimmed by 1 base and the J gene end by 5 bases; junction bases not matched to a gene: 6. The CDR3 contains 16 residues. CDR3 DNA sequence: TGTGCCAGCTCACCACGCACTAGCGGGTGGGACAATGAGCAGTTCTTC. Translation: CASSPRTSGWDNEQFF.

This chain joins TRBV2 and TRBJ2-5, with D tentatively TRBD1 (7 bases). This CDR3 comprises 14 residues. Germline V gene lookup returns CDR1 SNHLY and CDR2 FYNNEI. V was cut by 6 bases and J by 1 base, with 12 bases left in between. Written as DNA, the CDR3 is TGTGCCAGCAGAGGAGGGGGCCCCCAAGAGACCCAGTACTTC. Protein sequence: CASRGGGPQETQYF.

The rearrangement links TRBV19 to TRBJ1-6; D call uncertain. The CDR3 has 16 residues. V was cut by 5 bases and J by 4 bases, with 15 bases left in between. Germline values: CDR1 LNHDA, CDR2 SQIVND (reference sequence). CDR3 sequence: CASSARSTLYNSPLHF. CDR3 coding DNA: TGTGCCAGTAGTGCGAGATCTACCCTTTATAATTCACCCCTCCACTTT.

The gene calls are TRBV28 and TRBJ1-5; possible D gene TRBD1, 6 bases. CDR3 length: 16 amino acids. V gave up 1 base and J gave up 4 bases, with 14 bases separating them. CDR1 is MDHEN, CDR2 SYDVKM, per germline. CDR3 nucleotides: TGTGCCAGCAGTTTATTTCTGGGGGCTGGGAATCAGCCCCAGCATTTT. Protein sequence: CASSLFLGAGNQPQHF.

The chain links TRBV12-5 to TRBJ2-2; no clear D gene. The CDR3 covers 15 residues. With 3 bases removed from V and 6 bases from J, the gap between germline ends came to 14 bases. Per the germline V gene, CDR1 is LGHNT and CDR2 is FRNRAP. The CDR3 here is CASGFLPTRAGELFF. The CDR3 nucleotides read TGTGCTAGTGGTTTCCTCCCTACTCGCGCCGGGGAGCTGTTTTTT.

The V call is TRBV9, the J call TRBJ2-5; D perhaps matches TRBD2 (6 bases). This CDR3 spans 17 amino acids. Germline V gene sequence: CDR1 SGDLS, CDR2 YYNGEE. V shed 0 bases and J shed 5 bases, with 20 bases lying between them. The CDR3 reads CASSVVGGPGGGETQYF. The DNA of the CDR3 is TGTGCCAGCAGCGTAGTGGGAGGCCCAGGAGGCGGGGAGACCCAGTACTTC. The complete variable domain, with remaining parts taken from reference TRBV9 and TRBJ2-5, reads DSGVTQTPKHLITATGQRVTLRCSPRSGDLSVYWYQQSLDQGLQFLIQYYNGEERAKGNILERFSAQQFPDLHSELNLSSLELGDSALYFCASSVVGGPGGGETQYFGPGTRLLVL.

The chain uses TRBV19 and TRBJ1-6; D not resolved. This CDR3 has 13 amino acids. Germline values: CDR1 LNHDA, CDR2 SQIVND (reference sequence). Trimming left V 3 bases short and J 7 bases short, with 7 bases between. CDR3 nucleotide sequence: TGTGCCAGTAGTATCCCGGGGAATTCACCCCTCCACTTT. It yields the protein CASSIPGNSPLHF.

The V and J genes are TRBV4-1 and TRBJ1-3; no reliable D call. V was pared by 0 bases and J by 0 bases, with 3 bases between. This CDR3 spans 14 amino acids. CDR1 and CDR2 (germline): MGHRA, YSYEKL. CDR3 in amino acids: CASSQDNSGNTIYF. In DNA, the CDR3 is TGCGCCAGCAGCCAAGATAACTCTGGAAACACCATATATTTT.